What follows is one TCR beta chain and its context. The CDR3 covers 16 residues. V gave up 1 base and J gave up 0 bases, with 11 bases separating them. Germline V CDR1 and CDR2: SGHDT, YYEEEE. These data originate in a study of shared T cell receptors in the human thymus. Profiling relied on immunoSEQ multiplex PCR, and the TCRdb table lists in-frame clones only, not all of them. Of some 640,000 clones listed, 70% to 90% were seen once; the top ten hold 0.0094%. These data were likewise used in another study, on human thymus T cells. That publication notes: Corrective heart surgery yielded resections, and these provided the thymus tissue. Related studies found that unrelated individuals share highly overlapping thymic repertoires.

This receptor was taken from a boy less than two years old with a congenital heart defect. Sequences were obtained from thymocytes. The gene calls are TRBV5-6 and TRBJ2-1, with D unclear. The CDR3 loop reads CASSLRAKSSYNEQFF. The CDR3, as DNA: TGTGCCAGCAGCTTGCGCGCGAAGAGCTCCTACAATGAGCAGTTCTTC.